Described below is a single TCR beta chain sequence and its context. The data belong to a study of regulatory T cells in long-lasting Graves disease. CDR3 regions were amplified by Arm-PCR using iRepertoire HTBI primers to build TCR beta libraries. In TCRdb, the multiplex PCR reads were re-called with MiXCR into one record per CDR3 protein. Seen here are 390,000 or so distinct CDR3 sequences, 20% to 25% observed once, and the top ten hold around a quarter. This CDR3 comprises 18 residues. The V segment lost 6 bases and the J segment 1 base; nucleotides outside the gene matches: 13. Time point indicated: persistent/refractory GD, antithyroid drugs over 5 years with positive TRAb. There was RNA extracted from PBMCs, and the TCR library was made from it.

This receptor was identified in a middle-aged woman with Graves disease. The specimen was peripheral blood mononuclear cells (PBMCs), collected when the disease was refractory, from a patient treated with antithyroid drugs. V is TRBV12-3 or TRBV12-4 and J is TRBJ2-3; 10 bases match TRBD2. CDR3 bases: TGTGCCAGCAGCTTACCCCTTAGACTAGCGGGCCGCACAGATACGCAGTATTTT. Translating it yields CASSLPLRLAGRTDTQYF.